This paragraph reports one T cell receptor beta chain. It lacks a known antigen. Nothing much larger sits one base from this clone, and base qualities are not available. The data derive from a study of T cell responses to AZD1222 COVID-19 vaccine (dated by TCRdb to about 2021). The study in broad terms: A total of approximately 230 trial participants underwent TCR sequencing, of whom about 210 received two doses of AZD1222 and 26 received two doses of the MenACWY control vaccine. Enrollment into the trials was organized by age into subgroups of 18-55, 56-69 and 70-plus years, and those subgroups contained roughly 150, 30 and 60 TCR-sequenced participants, respectively. General conclusions and limits of the study: The vaccine-associated CD4 TCRs covered the entire spike protein, and the dominant responses fell in regions 160-218 and 743-854. Conclusions about previously exposed vaccinees are limited, since just five or six AZD1222 recipients were seropositive for SARS-CoV-2 at baseline. Most participants were white British and females outnumbered males, and the authors suggested that clonal diversity may have been underestimated. The 56-69-year group was small, and its depth increase did not reach significance, likely because of low power. Because no day 14 peak-response samples were available, repertoires were characterized only after the peak T cell response. Reportedly, almost half of the unique spike-specific TCRs recognized epitopes lying outside the regions that are mutated in the B.1.351 and B.1.1.7 variants. After two AZD1222 doses, spike-specific TCR breadth and depth were significantly higher than at day 0 and than in MenACWY recipients.

The CDR3 regions of human TCRbeta chains were analyzed by immunosequencing. The paper's processing steps were these. Repertoire TCRs were checked for matches against a reference library of SARS-CoV-2-specific TCRs that had been generated using the MIRA antigen-specificity platform. Breadth meant the fraction of unique TCRs that were SARS-CoV-2-associated, whereas depth meant the fraction of total T cells that were SARS-CoV-2-associated. Using the MIRA data, each spike-specific TCR was mapped to the spike region that the TCR reacts to and placed in a CD4 or CD8 class. Log10-transformed breadth and depth values were compared by one-way ANOVA with Sidak's multiple comparisons tests. TCRdb obtained this table from immuneACCESS and retained in-frame rearrangements with V and J assigned. These tables miss some clones; where compared with another copy, unresolved V genes account for less than half of the shortfall, and the remainder is unexplained. The V and J calls and clone size come from that table; D and trimming were worked out from the DNA. The sample table contains some 150,000 clones; only one count was recorded for roughly nine tenths of them. The ten largest clonotypes hold 5.5% to 8.5% of the sample.

CDR1 and CDR2, looked up from the germline V gene, are SGDLS and YYNGEE. For this chain, trimming is 2 bases at the V end and 3 bases at the J end, and the number of junction bases without a gene match is 1. The CDR3 has 14 amino acids, counting the end cysteine and phenylalanine. The DNA shown is the 42-base CDR3, in frame from base 1. Interpreted using the paper, the time point label stands for: sample from adult after SARS-CoV-2 infection, after symptom onset. Two convalescent COVID-19 patients, sampled after symptom onset from adults with prior SARS-CoV-2 infection, were also TCR-sequenced for comparison.

Sample: peripheral blood, taken after recovery from COVID-19. Recombination connected TRBV9 to TRBJ1-4; 7 bases in the middle match TRBD1. The TCR was taken from an adult who had recovered from COVID-19. The CDR3: CASSVQGANEKLFF. The nucleotide sequence is given as TGTGCCAGCAGCGTGCAGGGGGCTAATGAAAAACTGTTTTTT.